Listed here are 28 T cell receptor beta chains from one sample, sequenced in a study of T cell repertoires in cytomegalovirus infection. Via MiXCR, TCRdb re-called the reads, giving one row per CDR3 protein. The sample holds about 770,000 distinct CDR3 sequences, around 29% seen once. For these TCRs, the target antigens are not known. Sequencing used cultured CD8+ T cells from PBMCs, obtained from culture after CMV antigen stimulation. All receptors come from a human donor in good health (CMV status not recorded). Some clones in this sample may be carry-over from other donors' samples.

Many counts were recorded for this clonotype. This rearrangement joins TRBV7-9 to TRBJ2-7; D possibly corresponds to TRBD1 (5 bases). The CDR3 covers 13 residues. Deletions cut 4 bases from V and 3 bases from J, with 10 bases between. Germline values: CDR1 SEHNR, CDR2 FQNEAQ (reference sequence). The CDR3 sequence: CASSYRQNYEQYV. For the CDR3, the DNA is TGTGCCAGCAGCTATCGACAGAACTACGAGCAGTACGTC.

The V gene is TRBV7-9, the J gene TRBJ2-6, with D uncertain. CDR3 length: 16 residues. The ends were cut back, 6 bases at V and 4 bases at J, with 16 bases in the middle. Germline V CDR1 and CDR2: SEHNR, FQNEAQ (reference sequence). CDR3 loop: CASRKLVVPGANVLTF. In DNA form, the CDR3 reads TGTGCCAGCAGAAAACTGGTGGTCCCGGGGGCCAACGTCCTGACTTTC.

The V and J genes are TRBV29-1 and TRBJ2-4; maybe TRBD2 (6 bases). Trimming took 0 bases from V and 3 from J, leaving 15 bases between them. Germline loops: CDR1 SQVTM, CDR2 ANQGSEA. The CDR3 has 16 amino acids. CDR3 amino acids: CSVEDWEAQNKNIQYF. Written as DNA, the CDR3 is TGCAGCGTTGAAGATTGGGAGGCTCAAAACAAAAACATTCAGTACTTC.

This clonotype was seen many times. The chain is built from TRBV5-5 and TRBJ1-5; 9 positions agree with TRBD1. This CDR3 has 15 amino acids. CDR1 is SGHKS and CDR2 is YYEKEE in the germline V gene (reference sequence). V was clipped by 0 bases and J by 7 bases; unmatched bases: 5. CDR3 DNA sequence: TGTGCCAGCAGCTTGGGACAGGGGGGAAGACAGCCCCAGCATTTT. Amino acid sequence: CASSLGQGGRQPQHF. Looking up the rest from reference TRBV5-5 and TRBJ1-5 gives the full variable domain: DAGVTQSPTHLIKTRGQQVTLRCSPISGHKSVSWYQQVLGQGPQFIFQYYEKEERGRGNFPDRFSARQFPNYSSELNVNALLLGDSALYLCASSLGQGGRQPQHFGDGTRLSIL.

This chain's CDR3 is CASSFSTGFPYNEQFF. CDR3 sequence (DNA): TGCGCCAGCAGCTTTTCGACAGGTTTCCCCTACAATGAGCAGTTCTTC. V usage is TRBV5-1 and J usage is TRBJ2-1; weak D call: TRBD1 (6 bases). From germline, CDR1 is SGHRS and CDR2 YFSETQ. This CDR3 comprises 16 residues. The V gene lost 2 bases and the J gene lost 2 bases, with 14 bases spanning the gap.

The gene calls are TRBV27 and TRBJ2-7; D perhaps matches TRBD2 (5 bases). The CDR3 covers 12 residues. The germline V and J ends were trimmed by 8 bases and 6 bases, with 14 bases remaining between them. Germline V gene data show CDR1 as MNHEY and CDR2 as SMNVEV (reference sequence). Here the CDR3 DNA reads TGTGCCAGCGCCTCGAGAGGGAGCGAGCAGTACGTC. Its translation: CASASRGSEQYV.

This clonotype appeared many times. The chain carries TRBV6-5 and TRBJ2-3; D uncertain. Trimming took off 6 bases at V and 4 bases at J, with 11 bases between the two ends. Per the germline V gene, CDR1 is MNHEY and CDR2 is SVGAGI. This CDR3 contains 13 residues. The CDR3 DNA follows: TGTGCCAGCAGCCCATTCCGGGCAGATACGCAGTATTTT. This sequence encodes CASSPFRADTQYF.

The chain couples TRBV20-1 to TRBJ1-5; no firm D call. Germline CDR1 reads DFQATT; CDR2 reads SNEGSKA (reference sequence). The CDR3 has 15 amino acids. V lost 1 base, J lost 1 base, and 11 bases lay in between. The CDR3: CSARVSYESNQPQHF. The CDR3 nucleotides read TGCAGTGCTAGAGTTTCGTACGAAAGCAATCAGCCCCAGCATTTT.

The rearrangement joins TRBV6-5 to TRBJ2-5, with 10 nucleotides matching TRBD1. Germline CDR1 reads MNHEY; CDR2 reads SVGAGI. The CDR3 consists of 15 residues. V was clipped by 5 bases and J by 4 bases; unmatched bases: 7. The CDR3 DNA is TGTGCCAGCAGTCACTGGGACAGGGGCGGAGAGACCCAGTACTTC. Translated: CASSHWDRGGETQYF.

The table lists this clonotype with many counts. The genes are TRBV7-6 and TRBJ2-1; 11 nucleotides line up with TRBD2. CDR1 and CDR2 from the germline V gene are SGHVS and FNYEAQ. With V trimmed by 5 bases and J by 9 bases, 9 bases remained unmatched. The CDR3 has 15 amino acids. CDR3 bases: TGTGCCAGCAGCACGACTAGCGGGGCTGCAAGTGAGCAGTTCTTC. It specifies CASSTTSGAASEQFF. The whole variable domain, filled in from reference TRBV7-6 and TRBJ2-1, reads GAGVSQSPRYKVTKRGQDVALRCDPISGHVSLYWYRQALGQGPEFLTYFNYEAQQDKSGLPNDRFSAERPEGSISTLTIQRTEQRDSAMYRCASSTTSGAASEQFFGPGTRLTVL.

J is TRBJ2-2 and V is TRBV19; tentatively, D is TRBD2 (5 bases). V was cut by 7 bases and J by 3 bases, with 12 bases left in between. Germline values: CDR1 LNHDA, CDR2 SQIVND (reference sequence). This CDR3 contains 14 residues. This CDR3 reads CASKKEAYTGELFF. The CDR3 DNA reads as TGTGCCAGTAAGAAGGAGGCTTACACCGGGGAGCTGTTTTTT.

At least ten counts were recorded for this clonotype. The CDR3 loop reads CASSNRLGTDTQYF. The DNA of the CDR3 is TGTGCCAGCAGCAACCGACTAGGTACAGATACGCAGTATTTT. V gene TRBV7-9 combines with J gene TRBJ2-3, with D perhaps TRBD2 (6 bases). The CDR3 covers 14 residues. Per germline, CDR1 SEHNR and CDR2 FQNEAQ (reference sequence). V lost 5 bases and J 3 bases, leaving 12 bases between the germline ends. The full variable domain, in which reference TRBV7-9 and TRBJ2-3 provide the parts outside the CDR3, is DTGVSQNPRHKITKRGQNVTFRCDPISEHNRLYWYRQTLGQGPEFLTYFQNEAQLEKSRLLSDRFSAERPKGSFSTLEIQRTEQGDSAMYLCASSNRLGTDTQYFGPGTRLTVL.

This clonotype showed up just a few times. The chain couples TRBV6-1 to TRBJ2-2, with D perhaps TRBD1 or TRBD2 (5 bases each). This CDR3 is 15 amino acids long. The V gene's germline CDR1 is MNHNS and CDR2 SASEGT. V lost 1 base, J lost 4 bases, and 10 bases lay in between. Written as DNA, the CDR3 is TGTGCCAGCAGTGAAGTGGGGGTACGCACCGGGGAGCTGTTTTTT. It specifies CASSEVGVRTGELFF.

DNA for the CDR3: TGTGCCAGCAGCTCAGGGGACAATTCACCCCTCCACTTT. As protein: CASSSGDNSPLHF. The chain recombines TRBV9 with TRBJ1-6, with D maybe TRBD1 (6 bases). Germline CDR1 SGDLS, CDR2 YYNGEE. The CDR3 contains 13 residues. V lost 4 bases to trimming and J lost 7 bases, with 9 bases between them.

This clonotype occurred many times. The chain employs TRBV11-1 and TRBJ2-3, with a weak D call TRBD1 (6 bases). Germline V gives CDR1 SGHAT, CDR2 FQDESV (reference sequence). Trimming removed 5 bases at V and 4 bases at J, with 16 bases between. The CDR3 loop spans 15 amino acids. As DNA, the CDR3 is TGTGCCAGCAGCCCCCGCAGGGGAGAGTCAGATACGCAGTATTTT. This encodes CASSPRRGESDTQYF. The full variable domain, rest sourced from reference TRBV11-1 and TRBJ2-3, is EAEVAQSPRYKITEKSQAVAFWCDPISGHATLYWYRQILGQGPELLVQFQDESVVDDSQLPKDRFSAERLKGVDSTLKIQPAELGDSAMYLCASSPRRGESDTQYFGPGTRLTVL.

The CDR3 sequence is CASSSTPAYEQYF. The CDR3 bases are TGTGCCAGCAGCTCGACCCCAGCTTACGAGCAGTACTTC. The chain combines TRBV6-6 with TRBJ2-7; D gene uncertain. With 6 bases removed from V and 4 bases from J, the gap between germline ends came to 13 bases. Germline V lookup: CDR1 MNHNY, CDR2 SVGAGI (reference sequence). The CDR3 totals 13 residues.

This clonotype has only a few counts. V is TRBV12-3 or TRBV12-4 and J is TRBJ2-1; D is ambiguous. Trimming shortened V by 2 bases and J by 3 bases, and 11 bases separated the two germline ends. The CDR3 is made up of 15 amino acids. CDR3 amino acids: CASSLIMDLYNEQFF. CDR3 nucleotide sequence: TGTGCCAGCAGTTTAATTATGGATCTCTACAATGAGCAGTTCTTC.

This clonotype came up once. The chain joins TRBV6-6 to TRBJ2-3, with 7 nucleotides matching TRBD1. The CDR3 covers 15 residues. In germline, CDR1 is MNHNY, CDR2 SVGAGI (reference sequence). The V segment lost 6 bases and the J segment 2 bases; nucleotides outside the gene matches: 8. CDR3 residues: CASSLTGFNTDTQYF. The CDR3 coding sequence is TGTGCCAGCAGCCTGACAGGGTTTAACACAGATACGCAGTATTTT.

This clonotype was seen a few times. This chain joins TRBV6-5 and TRBJ1-5; D is possibly TRBD1 (6 bases). The CDR3 totals 14 residues. Germline loops: CDR1 MNHEY, CDR2 SVGAGI. V was cut by 0 bases and J by 7 bases, with 10 bases left in between. Here the CDR3 reads CASSYSTGAQPQHF. The CDR3 bases are TGTGCCAGCAGTTACTCGACGGGGGCGCAGCCCCAGCATTTT.

Only one count was recorded for this clonotype. The chain recombines TRBV11-2 with TRBJ1-1; the D is unclear. This CDR3 comprises 16 residues. The V end lost 1 base, the J end lost 0 bases, and 12 bases lay between the germline ends. The germline gives CDR1 SGHAT, CDR2 FQNNGV. The CDR3 spells CASSLVLAGVNTEAFF. The CDR3 DNA sequence: TGTGCCAGCAGCTTAGTTTTAGCCGGGGTGAACACTGAAGCTTTCTTT.

V gene TRBV7-6 combines with J gene TRBJ2-2; 15 bases fit TRBD2. Germline CDR1 SGHVS, CDR2 FNYEAQ. The V and J ends lost 4 bases and 0 bases, in that order; junction bases with no gene match: 3. This CDR3 spans 18 amino acids. The CDR3 region is CASSWGTSGGTNTGELFF. The CDR3 DNA reads TGTGCCAGCAGCTGGGGGACTAGCGGGGGGACGAACACCGGGGAGCTGTTTTTT. Looking up the rest from reference TRBV7-6 and TRBJ2-2 gives the full variable domain: GAGVSQSPRYKVTKRGQDVALRCDPISGHVSLYWYRQALGQGPEFLTYFNYEAQQDKSGLPNDRFSAERPEGSISTLTIQRTEQRDSAMYRCASSWGTSGGTNTGELFFGEGSRLTVL.

This clonotype occurred a few times. The rearrangement links TRBV23-1 to TRBJ2-3; no firm D call. TRBV23-1 is assigned to the ORF class and has an uncertain function. Trimming pared 3 bases from V and 0 bases from J, leaving 16 bases between. The CDR3 is 17 residues long. The CDR3 DNA reads as TGCGCCAGCAGTCACCCCTTCCGGGCTTGGAGCACAGATACGCAGTATTTT. It encodes CASSHPFRAWSTDTQYF.

The genes are TRBV9 and TRBJ1-1, with a weak D call TRBD1 (5 bases). The CDR3 runs 18 residues. V gave up 5 bases and J gave up 3 bases, with 26 bases separating them. From germline, CDR1 is SGDLS and CDR2 YYNGEE. The CDR3: CASRVPSQGGVGDTEAFF. Here the CDR3 DNA reads TGTGCCAGCAGGGTCCCGTCCCAGGGTGGAGTCGGAGACACTGAAGCTTTCTTT.

This clonotype has only a few counts. The gene calls are TRBV14 and TRBJ2-2; possible D gene TRBD1, 6 bases. The CDR3 runs to 15 residues. Germline-derived CDR1 and CDR2 are SGHDN and FVKESK. Deletions cut 4 bases from V and 7 bases from J, with 16 bases between. The CDR3 here is CASSLYRASGGELFF. The DNA of the CDR3 is TGTGCCAGCAGCCTCTACAGGGCCAGTGGCGGGGAGCTGTTTTTT.

This clonotype was counted a few times. The V gene is TRBV12-3 or TRBV12-4, the J gene TRBJ1-2; 11 nucleotides line up with TRBD1. The CDR3 has 16 amino acids. V trimming: 1 base; J trimming: 5 bases; junction bases outside the gene matches: 6. The CDR3 loop reads CASSLVGQGGKYGYTF. CDR3 nucleotide sequence: TGTGCCAGCAGTTTAGTGGGACAGGGGGGAAAATATGGCTACACCTTC.

This rearrangement joins TRBV27 to TRBJ2-7; D ambiguous. The CDR3 is 14 residues long. V was cut by 3 bases and J by 1 base, with 10 bases left in between. The V gene's germline CDR1 is MNHEY and CDR2 SMNVEV (reference sequence). Here the CDR3 reads CASSFLGPSYEQYV. CDR3 in DNA: TGTGCCAGCAGTTTCCTAGGACCTTCCTACGAGCAGTACGTC.

This chain links TRBV6-6 with TRBJ1-1; D ambiguous. Trimming removed 6 bases at V and 0 bases at J, with 14 bases between. Germline CDR1 is MNHNY and CDR2 is SVGAGI (reference sequence). The CDR3 covers 15 residues. CDR3 loop: CASSYGRNLNTEAFF. As DNA, the CDR3 is TGTGCCAGCAGCTACGGACGGAATTTGAACACTGAAGCTTTCTTT.

Ten or more counts support this clonotype. This chain links TRBV12-3 or TRBV12-4 with TRBJ2-7, with D tentatively TRBD2 (6 bases). The CDR3 runs to 13 residues. V was trimmed by 7 bases and J by 3 bases, leaving 13 bases between them. The chain's CDR3 is CASTPRGFYEQYF. The CDR3 DNA reads TGTGCCAGCACCCCACGGGGGTTCTACGAGCAGTACTTC.